A selection of T cell receptor beta chains follows, all from one sample in a study of blood T cells in healthy people across ages. TCRdb reanalysed the 5' RACE reads using MiXCR and keeps one entry per CDR3 protein. The table lists 800,000 or so distinct CDR3 sequences, around 25% of them singletons, with under 4.5% in the top ten. These data were also filed under a second study, of T cells of mothers and their children.

Sequencing used blood. The receptors stem from a boy aged 5-17 years in good health. Each CDR3 is given with its conserved first and last residue. Each record gives: D gene, V gene, J gene, clone size, CDR3 protein, CDR3 DNA. D genes are given only for firm matches. Rows give clone size only sometimes, using once, few, many, or a class for an expanded clone.

>.|TRBV28|TRBJ1-2|.
CASNSMAAGTYGYTF
TGTGCCAGCAATAGCATGGCGGCAGGGACCTATGGCTACACCTTC
>.|TRBV30|TRBJ2-7|.
CAWSPRDTIYEQYF
TGTGCCTGGAGCCCCCGGGACACAATCTACGAGCAGTACTTC
>.|TRBV28|TRBJ1-4|.
CASSPPRLDEKLFF
TGTGCCAGCAGTCCGCCCCGGTTAGATGAAAAACTGTTTTTT
>TRBD2|TRBV20-1|TRBJ2-7|.
CSAPLAGAGEQYF
TGCAGTGCCCCCTTAGCGGGAGCGGGGGAGCAGTACTTC
>TRBD2|TRBV29-1|TRBJ2-7|.
CSVDRVASGAYEQYF
TGCAGCGTTGATCGTGTGGCTAGCGGGGCCTACGAGCAGTACTTC
>TRBD1|TRBV27|TRBJ1-5|.
CASSSLEGASNQPQHF
TGTGCCAGCAGTTCCCTCGAGGGGGCGAGCAATCAGCCCCAGCATTTT
>TRBD1|TRBV6-1|TRBJ1-1|few
CANETGQGRPTEAFF
TGTGCCAACGAAACGGGACAGGGGAGGCCCACTGAAGCTTTCTTT
>.|TRBV3-1|TRBJ2-5|.
CASSQDDFWRQETQYF
TGTGCCAGCAGCCAAGATGACTTTTGGCGGCAGGAGACCCAGTACTTC
>.|TRBV12-3/TRBV12-4|TRBJ2-5|.
CASSPDTDPRGQYF
TGTGCCAGCAGTCCTGACACCGACCCCCGGGGGCAGTACTTC
>.|TRBV6-2/TRBV6-3|TRBJ1-2|once
CASGSAFPNYGYTF
TGTGCCAGCGGCTCAGCATTTCCTAACTATGGCTACACCTTC
>.|TRBV4-1|TRBJ1-5|few
CASSQEETLNQPQHF
TGCGCCAGCAGCCAAGAAGAAACTTTAAATCAGCCCCAGCATTTT
>.|TRBV20-1|TRBJ2-5|few
CSADRTERRIGKYF
TGCAGTGCAGATAGGACGGAGCGAAGGATAGGAAAGTACTTC
>TRBD1|TRBV28|TRBJ2-7|few
CASSLRQGRPTTKSSYEQYF
TGTGCCAGCAGCCTTAGACAGGGACGACCCACCACTAAAAGCTCCTACGAGCAGTACTTC
>.|TRBV5-1|TRBJ2-7|many
CASSLVSNEQYF
TGCGCCAGCAGCTTGGTTAGCAACGAGCAGTACTTC
>.|TRBV30|TRBJ2-3|few
CAWSNRDVNTQYF
TGTGCCTGGAGCAACAGGGACGTGAATACGCAGTATTTT
>TRBD1|TRBV7-2|TRBJ1-5|.
CASSIRQGNQPQHF
TGTGCCAGCAGCATTAGACAGGGAAATCAGCCCCAGCATTTT
>.|TRBV5-5|TRBJ2-1|few
CASSYLKRDEQFF
TGTGCCAGCAGCTACCTAAAACGGGATGAGCAGTTCTTC
>.|TRBV6-5|TRBJ1-6|few
CASTRGGRANSPLHF
TGTGCCAGCACTAGGGGTGGCAGGGCGAATTCACCCCTCCACTTT
>.|TRBV4-1|TRBJ2-6|few
CASSPGAFYSGANVLTF
TGCGCCAGCAGCCCCGGGGCCTTCTACTCTGGGGCCAACGTCCTGACTTTC
>.|TRBV7-9|TRBJ1-1|few
CASSLHMGADTEAFF
TGTGCCAGCAGCCTCCATATGGGGGCGGACACTGAAGCTTTCTTT
>.|TRBV7-3|TRBJ2-3|few
CASSLGFGEADTQYF
TGTGCCAGCAGCTTAGGGTTCGGCGAAGCAGATACGCAGTATTTT